This T cell receptor beta chain was retrieved from a study of T cell responses to AZD1222 COVID-19 vaccine. Whole-study findings and limits: Of the AZD1222 recipients, only 6 or 7 were seropositive at baseline.

Some clones are missing from TCRdb's copy, which holds only in-frame ones; the method was immunoSEQ multiplex PCR. The table shows about 77,000 clones, with roughly nine tenths occurring only once. CDR3 length: 13 amino acids. The V end was cut by 2 bases, the J end by 2 bases, with 9 bases between. Germline V gene data show CDR1 as GTSNPN and CDR2 as SVGIG (reference sequence). Remarks on this clone: No antigen is known for it.

This sequence originates from an adult who received the AZD1222 COVID-19 vaccine. This chain uses TRBV30 with TRBJ1-2; no definite D call. Sequenced material: peripheral blood, taken 28 days after the second AZD1222 dose. The DNA for the CDR3 is TGTGCCTGGAGTCCAGGCGGCAACTATGGCTACACCTTC. Its translation: CAWSPGGNYGYTF.